In its sample, the clone carrying this T cell receptor (beta chain) was seen a few times. Its matching antigen is unknown. Libraries for naive CD8 T cells, which were made from around 20,000 to 1,000,000 sorted cells, drew on 10%, 30% or 50% of the RNA. This specimen comes from a study of molecular identifiers for immune sequencing clone quantification. General study points: Jurkat TCR RNA spiked in from one cell (amid some 1 million naive cells) was reportedly detectable. Highly expanded clone sizes could end up underestimated if a barcode were shared by identical TCR molecules.

Bulk TCR libraries used previously described methods and listed TCR primers. TCRdb reanalysed the PCR reads using MiXCR and keeps one entry per CDR3 protein. The sample yields 460,000 or so distinct CDR3 sequences, around 25% seen once. V was cut by 3 bases and J by 5 bases, with 10 bases left in between. CDR3 size: 13 residues. Germline assignment: CDR1 SGHTA and CDR2 FQGTGA. The sample consisted of naive CD8+ T cells from blood, with Jurkat cell RNA spiked in. Indicated subset: FACS-sorted CD8+CD4-CCR7+CD45RA+ naive T cells. This clonotype was obtained from a human donor in good health. Some libraries in this study had Jurkat cell RNA spiked in. The rearrangement joins TRBV7-3 to TRBJ1-1; D unclear. CDR3 sequence: CASSFYAGTEAFF. The CDR3 nucleotides read TGTGCCAGCAGCTTTTACGCGGGTACTGAAGCTTTCTTT.